The entry below describes one T cell receptor (beta chain). This sample was taken from a study of blood T cell repertoires in COVID-19. Study as a whole: COVID-19 samples, acute and convalescent, were from the United States, Italy and Spain. The cDNA or gDNA used as material had been derived from T cells, B-cell-depleted T cells, or PBMCs.

Original methodology: The authors estimated nucleated cell counts from reference gene primer amplification. Some clones are missing from TCRdb's copy, which holds only in-frame ones; the method was immunoSEQ multiplex PCR. The V and J calls and clone size are taken from that table; D and trimming were inferred from the DNA. In the table there are under 45,000 clones, just under 90% of which are singletons. CDR1 and CDR2 (germline): SNHLY, FYNNEI. V lost 3 bases, J lost 4 bases, and 9 bases lay in between. The CDR3 totals 13 residues. The receptor's source is a man aged 40-49 years with COVID-19, enrolled during active disease. This chain connects TRBV2 to TRBJ1-2; maybe TRBD1 (6 bases). Sequenced material: peripheral blood. The CDR3 coding sequence is TGTGCCAGCAGTGAGGACAGCCGCTATGGCTACACCTTC. It specifies CASSEDSRYGYTF.